This is a list of T cell receptor beta chains from one sample in a study of OX40 agonist ivuxolimab in advanced cancers. Sequenced by immunoSEQ multiplex PCR; TCRdb stores in-frame clones only, minus some. The sample contains fewer than 90,000 clones, 91% of which appear only once. Material: CD4+ or CD8+ T cells sorted from blood, obtained in a trial of the OX40 agonist ivuxolimab. The receptors come from an adult with an advanced solid tumor such as melanoma, head and neck, liver or kidney cancer. Both conserved end residues are part of each CDR3. Fields, in order: CDR3 DNA, CDR3 protein, clone size, V gene, J gene, D gene. D genes are given only for firm matches. Clone size is not always given. Where it is, it says once, few, many or a class for expanded clones.

TGTGCCAGCAGCGAACCGGGACAGGGGAGTTCACCCCTCCACTTT	CASSEPGQGSSPLHF	few	TRBV6-6	TRBJ1-6	TRBD1
TGTGCCAGCAGCTCGGGGGGCAGGGTAGGTTCCTACGAGCAGTACTTC	CASSSGGRVGSYEQYF	NA	TRBV7-2	TRBJ2-7	NA
TGTGCCAGCAGCTTGGGGGGGACTAGCGCGGAGACCCAGTACTTC	CASSLGGTSAETQYF	once	TRBV5-6	TRBJ2-5	TRBD2
TGTGCCAGTTTCTCGGGACTAGCGGGAGGGCCTTGGTATTTT	CASFSGLAGGPWYF	NA	TRBV2	TRBJ2-3	TRBD2
TGTGCCAGCAGTGAAGGGAGACGGGTTACCTACGAGCAGTACTTC	CASSEGRRVTYEQYF	NA	TRBV6-1	TRBJ2-7	NA
TGTGCCAGCAGCGTAGGGGCTAGCGGGAGCTACGAGCAGTACTTC	CASSVGASGSYEQYF	NA	TRBV9	TRBJ2-7	TRBD2
TGTGCCAGCAGCTTAAAACAGGGTTACGGTGGCTACACCTTC	CASSLKQGYGGYTF	few	TRBV2	TRBJ1-2	NA
TGTGCCATCAGTGATGGCAGTTACAATGAGCAGTTCTTC	CAISDGSYNEQFF	NA	TRBV10-3	TRBJ2-1	NA
TGTGCCAGCAGCTCATTCGGACTAGCTTACGAGCAGTACTTC	CASSSFGLAYEQYF	NA	TRBV11-2	TRBJ2-7	TRBD2
TGTGCCAGCAAACCCCCTGGGCGGGGTGGGACCCAGTACTTC	CASKPPGRGGTQYF	NA	TRBV2	TRBJ2-5	NA
TGTGCCAGTAGTCGGAGGACAGCTTATAATGAAAAACTGTTTTTT	CASSRRTAYNEKLFF	once	TRBV19	TRBJ1-4	NA
TGTGCCATCAGCTCCGGGACAGACTATGGCTACACCTTC	CAISSGTDYGYTF	NA	TRBV10-3	TRBJ1-2	TRBD1
TGCGCCAGCAGCTTGTGGAGACTAGCGGACAATGAGCAGTTCTTC	CASSLWRLADNEQFF	NA	TRBV5-1	TRBJ2-1	TRBD2
TGTGCCAGCAGCGCCAGAGCTTCACAAGAGACCCAGTACTTC	CASSARASQETQYF	NA	TRBV9	TRBJ2-5	NA
TGTGCCAGCAGCAAAGTGGTCAGCACAGATACGCAGTATTTT	CASSKVVSTDTQYF	NA	TRBV21-1	TRBJ2-3	NA
TGTGCCAGTAGTATCCAGCGGGTGGGGACCGGGGAGCTGTTTTTT	CASSIQRVGTGELFF	NA	TRBV19	TRBJ2-2	NA
TGTGCCAGCACCCCAAGCGGGATGAACACCGGGGAGCTGTTTTTT	CASTPSGMNTGELFF	NA	TRBV4-2	TRBJ2-2	TRBD2
TGTGCCAGCAGTCCCATATTCCTAGGACTAGCGAGAGAGACCCAGTACTTC	CASSPIFLGLARETQYF	NA	TRBV27	TRBJ2-5	TRBD2
TGTGCCAGCAGCAAAGTGTGGCAGGTCACCTTTCTCTCCTACAATGAGCAGTTCTTC	CASSKVWQVTFLSYNEQFF	NA	TRBV21-1	TRBJ2-1	NA
TGTGCCAGCAGCAATAGCCGCACAGATACGCAGTATTTT	CASSNSRTDTQYF	NA	TRBV6-5	TRBJ2-3	NA
TGCGCCAGCAGCTCCGGACAGGGGGGAAACACCATATATTTT	CASSSGQGGNTIYF	NA	TRBV5-1	TRBJ1-3	TRBD1
TGTGCCACCAGCAGAGATCCCGGGGCGGCTAATGAAAAACTGTTTTTT	CATSRDPGAANEKLFF	NA	TRBV15	TRBJ1-4	NA
TGCGCCAGCAGCTTGGGACAGGTTTCCTACGAGCAGTACTTC	CASSLGQVSYEQYF	NA	TRBV5-1	TRBJ2-7	NA
TGTGCCAGCAGTACCAGACTGCTCTCTGGAAACACCATATATTTT	CASSTRLLSGNTIYF	NA	TRBV28	TRBJ1-3	NA
TGTGCCAGCAGCCAGAACCCCGGGAAGCACAATGAGCAGTTCTTC	CASSQNPGKHNEQFF	NA	TRBV4-2	TRBJ2-1	NA
TGTGCCAGCTCACCAAGGGTTAGCGGGAGCTACTCCAACGTCCTGACTTTC	CASSPRVSGSYSNVLTF	NA	TRBV18	TRBJ2-6	TRBD2
TGTGCCAGTAACACGCAGGGGGCGCACGGTGAAAAACTGTTTTTT	CASNTQGAHGEKLFF	NA	TRBV19	TRBJ1-4	TRBD1
TGCGCCAGCAGCCCCTTCCCGGGAGTGGGGTCAGATACGCAGTATTTT	CASSPFPGVGSDTQYF	NA	TRBV4-3	TRBJ2-3	NA
TGTGCCAGCAGCCCCGCAGGACTAGCGGGAAGGTATGAGCAGTTCTTC	CASSPAGLAGRYEQFF	NA	TRBV11-2	TRBJ2-1	TRBD2
TGTGCCAGTACTCTGACAGGGATCAACTCTGAAGCTTTCTTT	CASTLTGINSEAFF	NA	TRBV19	TRBJ1-1	TRBD1
TGTGCCAGTAGTATGATGGGATTTAGCAATCAGCCCCAGCATTTT	CASSMMGFSNQPQHF	few	TRBV19	TRBJ1-5	NA
TGCGCCAGCAGCTTACAAGAAGTGAACACTGAAGCTTTCTTT	CASSLQEVNTEAFF	NA	TRBV5-1	TRBJ1-1	NA
TGTGCCAGCAGCACCCGTACCCCCGCCTACGAGCAGTACTTC	CASSTRTPAYEQYF	NA	TRBV7-8	TRBJ2-7	NA
TGTGCCAGCAGTTTCGGGAGCCCAGATACGCAGTATTTT	CASSFGSPDTQYF	NA	TRBV28	TRBJ2-3	NA
TGTGCCAGCAGTTCTGACGTGGGACGCGGTAGCAATCAGCCCCAGCATTTT	CASSSDVGRGSNQPQHF	NA	TRBV28	TRBJ1-5	NA
TGTGCCAGCAGCTTTACCCGGGGGGATAACTATGGCTACACCTTC	CASSFTRGDNYGYTF	NA	TRBV7-9	TRBJ1-2	NA
TGTGCCAGCAGCTTAGCGGGAACAGGGGGCCCCTCTTTAAATGAGCAGTTCTTC	CASSLAGTGGPSLNEQFF	once	TRBV7-6	TRBJ2-1	TRBD1
TGTGCCAGCGCGGACCCAAACCGCGCCGGGCAGTACTTC	CASADPNRAGQYF	NA	TRBV11-1	TRBJ2-7	NA
TGTGCCAGCAGCTTAATGTATGGGAAGGAGACCCAGTACTTC	CASSLMYGKETQYF	NA	TRBV7-2	TRBJ2-5	NA
TGTGCCAGCAGCGGACGACAGGGGAACACTGAAGCTTTCTTT	CASSGRQGNTEAFF	NA	TRBV21-1	TRBJ1-1	NA
TGCGCCAGCAGCCAAGATCGCAGGGCCCACGAGCAGTACTTC	CASSQDRRAHEQYF	NA	TRBV4-1	TRBJ2-7	NA
TGTGCCAGCAGCGTAGAACAGGGGGCAGATACGCAGTATTTT	CASSVEQGADTQYF	NA	TRBV9	TRBJ2-3	TRBD1
TGTGCCAGTAGTATACAAGGGACCGGGGAGCTGTTTTTT	CASSIQGTGELFF	NA	TRBV19	TRBJ2-2	NA
TGCGCCAGCAGCCGTTTTCAGGGACCAACGAACACCGGGGAGCTGTTTTTT	CASSRFQGPTNTGELFF	NA	TRBV4-1	TRBJ2-2	NA
TGTGCCAGCACCCACGTTGGTTCGCCCGCTTTCTTT	CASTHVGSPAFF	NA	TRBV6-1	TRBJ1-1	NA